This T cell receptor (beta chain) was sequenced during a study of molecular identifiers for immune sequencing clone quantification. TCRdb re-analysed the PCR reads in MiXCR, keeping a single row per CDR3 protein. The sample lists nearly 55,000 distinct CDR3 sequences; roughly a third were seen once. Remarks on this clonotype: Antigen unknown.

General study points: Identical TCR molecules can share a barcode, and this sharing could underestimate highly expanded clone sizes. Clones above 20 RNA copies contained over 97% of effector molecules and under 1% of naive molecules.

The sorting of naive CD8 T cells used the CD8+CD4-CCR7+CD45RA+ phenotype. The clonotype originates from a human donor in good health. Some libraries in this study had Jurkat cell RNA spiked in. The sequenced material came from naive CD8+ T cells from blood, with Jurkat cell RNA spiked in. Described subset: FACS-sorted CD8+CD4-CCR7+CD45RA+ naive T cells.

The CDR3: CASSESRTDTQYF. CDR3 coding DNA: TGTGCCAGCAGTGAAAGTCGGACAGATACGCAGTATTTT. V and J are TRBV25-1 and TRBJ2-3; D gene unclear. CDR1 and CDR2 (germline): MGHDK, SYGVNS. The CDR3 consists of 13 residues. V lost 2 bases to trimming and J lost 3 bases, with 6 bases between them.